Listed here are 2 T cell receptor beta chains from one sample, sequenced in a study of shared clonotypes between healthy human individuals. Produced via immunoSEQ multiplex PCR; TCRdb's table is partial and in-frame only. The data hold a few hundred thousand clones, with around three quarters observed a single time. The sequenced material came from PBMCs. The receptors come from a woman aged 40 to 50 in good health. Some clones in this sample may be carry-over from other donors' samples.

This clone turned up a few times. The chain combines TRBV7-2 with TRBJ2-3, with 9 positions matching TRBD2. Germline V lookup: CDR1 SGHTA, CDR2 FQGNSA. CDR3 length: 16 amino acids. Germline trimming cut 5 bases from V and 5 bases from J; bases unmatched to any gene: 11. Here the CDR3 reads CASSPDGREGVDTQYF. For the CDR3, the DNA is TGTGCCAGCAGCCCCGACGGGCGGGAGGGGGTAGATACGCAGTATTTT.

The chain links TRBV28 to TRBJ1-2, with TRBD1 matching 9 bases. V was pared by 5 bases and J by 2 bases, with 9 bases of the junction left unmatched. Per the germline V gene, CDR1 is MDHEN and CDR2 is SYDVKM. This CDR3 spans 16 amino acids. CDR3 loop: CASSERTGDGNYGYTF. CDR3 bases: TGTGCCAGCAGTGAGCGGACAGGGGACGGAAACTATGGCTACACCTTC.